This T cell receptor beta chain is drawn from a study of blood T cell repertoires in COVID-19. For the study at large: The study drew acute and convalescent COVID-19 samples from the United States, Italy and Spain. The analysed material was cDNA or gDNA that came from T cells, B-cell-depleted T cells, or PBMCs.

In germline, CDR1 is MNHEY, CDR2 SVGAGI. J lost 4 bases, V lost 7 bases, and 2 bases had no gene match. CDR3 length: 12 residues. In the authors' workflow: Counts of nucleated cells, estimated from reference gene primer amplification, were obtained. Clones were sequenced by immunoSEQ multiplex PCR, and TCRdb holds only the in-frame ones, with some missing. The D gene and trimming were derived from the DNA, and the V and J assignments and clone size from that table. The sample comprises tens of thousands of clones, around 90% of which are singletons, and 3% to 4% rests with the top ten. The origin of this receptor is a woman in her sixties or seventies with acute or convalescent COVID-19. The chain carries TRBV6-5 and TRBJ1-2, with TRBD1 matching over 8 bases. Sequencing was done on a sample of peripheral blood. This chain's CDR3 is CASTGQVYGYTF. The CDR3 nucleotides read TGTGCCAGCACGGGACAGGTCTATGGCTACACCTTC.